This T cell receptor (beta chain) was identified in a study of molecular identifiers for immune sequencing clone quantification. A word on this clonotype: A much more abundant neighbour one base away suggests this may be a read error. This CDR3 fails to terminate in the conserved phenylalanine or tryptophan, so it likely reflects a read error.

TCRdb reprocessed the PCR reads with MiXCR, giving one entry per CDR3 protein. This sample has about half a million distinct CDR3 sequences; around 23% occur once, and the top ten carry 0.76%. This CDR3 contains 14 residues. J lost 6 bases, V lost 5 bases, and 8 bases had no gene match. Germline assignment: CDR1 MNHEY and CDR2 SMNVEV (reference sequence). This clonotype originated in a human donor in good health. Some libraries in this study had Jurkat cell RNA spiked in. V usage is TRBV27 and J usage is TRBJ2-7; TRBD1 matches 9 bases. The sequenced material came from naive CD8+ T cells from blood, with Jurkat cell RNA spiked in. Noted subset: FACS-sorted CD8+CD4-CCR7+CD45RA+ naive T cells. In DNA form, the CDR3 reads TGTGCCAGCAGTGTGGGACAGGGACCTGTCGAGCAGTACTTA. Its protein product is CASSVGQGPVEQYL.